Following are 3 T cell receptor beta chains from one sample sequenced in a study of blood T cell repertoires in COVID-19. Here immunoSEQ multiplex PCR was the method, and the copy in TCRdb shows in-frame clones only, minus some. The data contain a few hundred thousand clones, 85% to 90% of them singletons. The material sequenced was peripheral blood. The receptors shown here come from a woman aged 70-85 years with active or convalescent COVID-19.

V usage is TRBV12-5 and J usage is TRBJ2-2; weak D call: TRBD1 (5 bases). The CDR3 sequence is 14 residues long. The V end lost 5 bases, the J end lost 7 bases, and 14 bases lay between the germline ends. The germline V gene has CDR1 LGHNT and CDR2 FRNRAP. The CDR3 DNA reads TGTGCTAGTGGTCCTTCAGGGTCGAGCGGGGAGCTGTTTTTT. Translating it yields CASGPSGSSGELFF.

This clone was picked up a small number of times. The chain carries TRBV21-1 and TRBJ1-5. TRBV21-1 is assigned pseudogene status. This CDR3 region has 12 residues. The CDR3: CASSIREGPQHF. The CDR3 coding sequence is TGTGCCAGCAGCATTAGAGAGGGCCCCCAGCATTTT.

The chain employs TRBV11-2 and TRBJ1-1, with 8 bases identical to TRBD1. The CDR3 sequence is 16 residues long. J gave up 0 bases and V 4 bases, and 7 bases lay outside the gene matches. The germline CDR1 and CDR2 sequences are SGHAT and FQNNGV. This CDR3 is CASSSTRTGMNTEAFF. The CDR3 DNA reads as TGTGCCAGCAGCTCCACACGGACAGGGATGAACACTGAAGCTTTCTTT.